This passage covers 15 T cell receptor beta chains from one sample sequenced in a study of cytomegalovirus exposure and HLA in healthy donors. In the PCR, 60 Vbeta and 13 Jbeta primers were used. Only in-frame clones appear in the TCRdb table, and some are missing; sequencing was by immunoSEQ multiplex PCR. The sample yields some 110,000 clones, about 61% seen once. Sequences were obtained from PBMCs. The origin of the receptors is a woman in her twenties or thirties in good health and CMV-seronegative.

This clone was counted a few times. V usage is TRBV19 and J usage is TRBJ2-7; 7 bases are shared with TRBD2. The germline V gene encodes CDR1 LNHDA and CDR2 SQIVND (reference sequence). The ends lost 4 bases at V and 1 base at J; junction bases unmatched: 7. The CDR3 contains 15 residues. The DNA of the CDR3 is TGTGCCAGTAGTACCATGGGGGGGAGTTCCTACGAGCAGTACTTC. It translates to CASSTMGGSSYEQYF.

The gene calls are TRBV30 and TRBJ2-1; 9 positions agree with TRBD2. V lost 4 bases to trimming and J lost 4 bases; unmatched junction nucleotides: 8. Germline-derived CDR1 and CDR2 are GTSNPN and SVGIG (reference sequence). The CDR3 runs to 15 residues. The CDR3 DNA is TGTGCCTGGAAGGCTAGCGGGATGCCGTACAATGAGCAGTTCTTC. It translates to CAWKASGMPYNEQFF.

V is TRBV6-5 and J is TRBJ1-5; D uncertain. Germline values: CDR1 MNHEY, CDR2 SVGAGI. The length of the CDR3 is 14 residues. The germline V and J ends were trimmed by 5 bases and 3 bases, with 11 bases remaining between them. The CDR3 sequence: CASSNSLYNQPQHF. CDR3 nucleotide sequence: TGTGCCAGCAGTAACAGCCTCTACAATCAGCCCCAGCATTTT.

V is TRBV7-2 and J is TRBJ2-5, with D tentatively TRBD2 (6 bases). CDR3 size: 14 residues. Between the trimmed V and J ends, which lost 7 bases and 2 bases, there was a span of 14 bases. From germline, CDR1 is SGHTA and CDR2 FQGNSA. The CDR3 is CASTPPGRQETQYF. In DNA form, the CDR3 reads TGTGCCAGCACACCCCCGGGGAGGCAAGAGACCCAGTACTTC.

The chain is built from TRBV7-2 and TRBJ1-1; possibly TRBD1 for D (6 bases). CDR1 SGHTA and CDR2 FQGNSA come from the germline V gene. With 1 base removed from V and 5 bases from J, the gap between germline ends came to 17 bases. This CDR3 region has 16 residues. The CDR3, as DNA: TGTGCCAGCAGCTTAGGCCTCACAGGGCTCAGGACTGAAGCTTTCTTT. This translates into CASSLGLTGLRTEAFF.

In its sample, this clone was seen a few times. The V call is TRBV9, the J call TRBJ2-1; TRBD1 matches at 12 bases. The V segment lost 4 bases and the J segment 5 bases; nucleotides outside the gene matches: 7. Germline loops: CDR1 SGDLS, CDR2 YYNGEE. The CDR3 spans 16 residues. As DNA, the CDR3 is TGTGCCAGCAGCCCGTTCGGGACAGGGGGCAACAATGAGCAGTTCTTC. Protein sequence: CASSPFGTGGNNEQFF.

This sequence joins TRBV5-7 and TRBJ2-5; 7 bases fit TRBD1. Judging by the DNA end, TRBJ2-7 fits better; the J call may be wrong. TRBV5-7 is labeled an ORF, and its function is uncertain. This CDR3 is 13 amino acids long. The chain's CDR3 is CASSLGAGGEQYF. DNA of the CDR3: TGTGCCAGCAGCTTGGGGGCAGGGGGCGAGCAGTACTTC.

The chain links TRBV5-4 to TRBJ1-1, with TRBD1 matching 8 bases. Germline V gene sequence: CDR1 SGHNT, CDR2 YYREEE (reference sequence). With V trimmed by 0 bases and J by 2 bases, 6 bases remained unmatched. The CDR3 has 16 residues. For the CDR3, the DNA is TGTGCCAGCAGCTTGGCAGCAGGGGGCATAAACACTGAAGCTTTCTTT. Amino acids: CASSLAAGGINTEAFF.

This chain links TRBV6-4 with TRBJ2-3, with 14 bases aligning to TRBD2. The germline V gene has CDR1 MRHNA and CDR2 SNTAGT. V lost 2 bases, J lost 4 bases, and 8 bases stayed unmatched. The CDR3 totals 18 residues. The CDR3 DNA reads as TGTGCCAGCAGTGACCTACTAGGACTAGCGGGAGGTCCAGATACGCAGTATTTT. Amino acids: CASSDLLGLAGGPDTQYF.

In its sample, this clone was seen a few times. CDR3 DNA sequence: TGTGCCAGCAGTTTAACTAGCGGACACAATGAGCAGTTCTTC. Its protein is CASSLTSGHNEQFF. The rearrangement uses TRBV27 and TRBJ2-1; 8 bases fit TRBD2. The CDR3 spans 14 residues. The V gene end was trimmed by 2 bases and the J gene end by 5 bases; junction bases not matched to a gene: 2. CDR1 and CDR2 from the germline V gene are MNHEY and SMNVEV (reference sequence).

Concerning this clone: Because the CDR3 is missing its conserved closing phenylalanine or tryptophan, this is likely a read error. The rearrangement uses TRBV29-1 and TRBJ1-1, with 7 bases identical to TRBD1. Losses at the gene ends were 6 bases for V and 4 bases for J; bases not matched to a gene: 8. CDR1 is SQVTM, CDR2 ANQGSEA, per germline. The CDR3 has 13 residues. CDR3: CSVNDRVSTEAFL. In DNA, the CDR3 is TGCAGCGTAAACGACAGGGTCTCCACTGAAGCTTTCCTT.

V usage is TRBV7-3 and J usage is TRBJ2-1; 10 bases match TRBD2. Germline CDR1 and CDR2: SGHTA and FQGTGA. This CDR3 spans 17 amino acids. Unmatched junction bases numbered 6, after V lost 4 bases and J lost 0 bases. This chain's CDR3 is CASSYGTSASSYNEQFF. DNA for the CDR3: TGTGCCAGCAGCTATGGGACTAGCGCGTCCTCCTACAATGAGCAGTTCTTC.

This clone was counted between two and nine times. The CDR3 DNA is TGTGCCAGCAGTATTAGCTCCTACAATGAGCAGTTCTTC. This sequence encodes CASSISSYNEQFF. The chain has TRBV7-2 and TRBJ2-1; no clear D. Germline V gene data show CDR1 as SGHTA and CDR2 as FQGNSA. The CDR3 is 13 amino acids. V was clipped by 6 bases and J by 0 bases, with 6 bases between them.

The chain joins TRBV5-1 to TRBJ2-4; no clear D gene. V was cut by 4 bases and J by 7 bases, with 9 bases left in between. CDR1 is SGHRS, CDR2 YFSETQ, per germline. The CDR3 length is 12 residues. The CDR3, as DNA: TGCGCCAGCAGCCCGGGTCACAACATTCAGTACTTC. This encodes CASSPGHNIQYF.

The rearrangement uses TRBV7-9 and TRBJ1-5, with 9 bases aligning to TRBD1. The CDR3 length is 15 residues. V shed 4 bases, J shed 6 bases, and the junction held 7 bases outside the gene matches. Germline V gene data show CDR1 as SEHNR and CDR2 as FQNEAQ (reference sequence). The CDR3 loop is CASSWGTGPRQPQHF. The CDR3, as DNA: TGTGCCAGCAGCTGGGGGACAGGGCCGCGTCAGCCCCAGCATTTT.